This TCR beta chain was observed in a study of blood T cells in healthy people across ages. Study outcomes and limitations: Shifts in expanded clonotypes may have been confounded by donor CMV status, which was unknown. Significant beta diversity loss was already apparent by age around 40, declining roughly linearly.

With respect to this clonotype: Antigen: not known.

Each donor gave roughly 9.2 milliliters of peripheral blood. From germline, CDR1 is SEHNR and CDR2 FQNEAQ (reference sequence). Trimming cost V 3 bases and J 2 bases, with 11 bases left between them. CDR3 length: 14 amino acids. It was with a sample-barcoded 5' primer and a J-beta primer mix that a second PCR of roughly 7 to 12 cycles was run. A minimum of 2.5 million CDR3-containing paired-end reads was obtained for each sample. TCRdb re-analysed the 5' RACE reads in MiXCR, keeping a single row per CDR3 protein. The data hold about 1,000,000 distinct CDR3 sequences, with around 45% observed a single time.

Sample: blood. The rearrangement uses TRBV7-9 and TRBJ2-7; D is perhaps TRBD1 (6 bases). This sequence was found in a woman aged 55-69 years in good health. In DNA form, the CDR3 reads TGTGCCAGCAGCTTGGACACAGGGACCTACGAGCAGTACTTC. This translates into CASSLDTGTYEQYF.